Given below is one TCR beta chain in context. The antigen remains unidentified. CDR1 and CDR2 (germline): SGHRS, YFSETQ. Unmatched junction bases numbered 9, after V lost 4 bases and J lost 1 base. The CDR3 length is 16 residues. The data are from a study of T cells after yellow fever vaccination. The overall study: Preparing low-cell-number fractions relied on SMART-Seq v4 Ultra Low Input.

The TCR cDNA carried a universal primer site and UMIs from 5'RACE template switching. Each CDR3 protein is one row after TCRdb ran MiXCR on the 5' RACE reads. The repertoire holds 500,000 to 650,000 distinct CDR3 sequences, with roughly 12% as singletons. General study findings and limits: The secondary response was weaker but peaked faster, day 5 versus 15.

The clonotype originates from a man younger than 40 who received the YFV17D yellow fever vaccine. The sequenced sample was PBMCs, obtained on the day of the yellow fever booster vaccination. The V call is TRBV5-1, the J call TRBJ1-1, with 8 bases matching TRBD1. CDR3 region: CASSLIRGRGNTEAFF. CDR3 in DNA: TGCGCCAGCAGCCTAATCAGGGGGCGAGGGAACACTGAAGCTTTCTTT.